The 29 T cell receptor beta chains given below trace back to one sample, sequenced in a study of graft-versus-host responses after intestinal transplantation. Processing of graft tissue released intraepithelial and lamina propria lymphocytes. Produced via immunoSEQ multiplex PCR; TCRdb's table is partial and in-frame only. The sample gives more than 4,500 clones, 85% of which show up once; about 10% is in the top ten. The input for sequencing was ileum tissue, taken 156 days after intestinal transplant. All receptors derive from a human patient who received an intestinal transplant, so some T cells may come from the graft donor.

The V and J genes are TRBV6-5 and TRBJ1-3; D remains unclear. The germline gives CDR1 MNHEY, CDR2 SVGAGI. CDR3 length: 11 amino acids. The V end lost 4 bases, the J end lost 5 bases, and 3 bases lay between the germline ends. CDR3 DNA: TGTGCCAGCAGTTCGAGAAACACCATATATTTT. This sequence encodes CASSSRNTIYF.

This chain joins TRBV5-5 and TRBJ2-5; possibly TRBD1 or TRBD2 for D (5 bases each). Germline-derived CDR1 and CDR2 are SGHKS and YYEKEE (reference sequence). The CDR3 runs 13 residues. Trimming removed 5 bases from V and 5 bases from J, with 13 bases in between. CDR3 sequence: CASSGDVGETQYF. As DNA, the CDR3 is TGTGCCAGCAGTGGGGACGTTGGGGAGACCCAGTACTTC.

The CDR3 reads CASRLAEGCNEQFF. The DNA of the CDR3 is TGTGCAAGTCGCTTAGCGGAGGGCTGCAATGAGCAGTTCTTC. The gene calls are TRBV12-2 and TRBJ2-1; TRBD2, the D gene given by the table, was not confirmed from the DNA. TRBV12-2 is designated a pseudogene. The CDR3 extends over 14 amino acids.

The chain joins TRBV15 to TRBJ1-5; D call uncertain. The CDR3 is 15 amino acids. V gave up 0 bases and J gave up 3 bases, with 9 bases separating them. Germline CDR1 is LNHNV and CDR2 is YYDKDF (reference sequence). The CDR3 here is CATSRDSRLNQPQHF. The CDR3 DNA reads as TGTGCCACCAGCAGAGATTCTCGCCTCAATCAGCCCCAGCATTTT.

Written as DNA, the CDR3 is TGTGCAAGTCGCTCCAGCGAGGTTTCAGGGGTCCCCTACGAGCAGTACTTC. Amino acid sequence: CASRSSEVSGVPYEQYF. The rearrangement joins TRBV12-2 to TRBJ2-7; the table's D gene call, TRBD1, was not cross checked with the DNA. TRBV12-2 is reported as a pseudogene. The CDR3 has 17 residues.

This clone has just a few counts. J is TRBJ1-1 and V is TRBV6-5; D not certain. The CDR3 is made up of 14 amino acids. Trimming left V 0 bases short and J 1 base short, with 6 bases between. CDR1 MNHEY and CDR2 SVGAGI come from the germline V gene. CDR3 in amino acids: CASSYSIANTEAFF. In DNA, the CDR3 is TGTGCCAGCAGTTACTCGATCGCGAACACTGAAGCTTTCTTT.

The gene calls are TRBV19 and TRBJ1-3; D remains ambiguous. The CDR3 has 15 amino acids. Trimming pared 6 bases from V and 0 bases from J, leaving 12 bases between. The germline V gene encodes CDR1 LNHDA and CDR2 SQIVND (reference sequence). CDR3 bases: TGTGCCAGTAGCGGCGGGCCTTTCTCTGGAAACACCATATATTTT. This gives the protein CASSGGPFSGNTIYF.

The CDR3: CASSYGGVVYGYTF. The CDR3 coding sequence is TGTGCCAGCAGTTACGGGGGAGTGGTCTATGGCTACACCTTC. The rearrangement joins TRBV6-6 to TRBJ1-2, with a weak D call TRBD1 (5 bases). The germline CDR1 and CDR2 sequences are MNHNY and SVGAGI (reference sequence). Trimming shortened V by 2 bases and J by 4 bases, and 11 bases separated the two germline ends. The CDR3 loop spans 14 amino acids.

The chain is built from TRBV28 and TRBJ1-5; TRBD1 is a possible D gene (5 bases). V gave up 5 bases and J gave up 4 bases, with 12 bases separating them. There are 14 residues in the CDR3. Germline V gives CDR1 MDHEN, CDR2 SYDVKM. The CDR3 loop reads CASSKGFVNQPQHF. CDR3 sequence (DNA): TGTGCCAGCAGTAAGGGGTTTGTGAATCAGCCCCAGCATTTT.

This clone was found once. The CDR3 DNA sequence: TGTGCCAGCAGCCGGGGACTCCAGGAAGCCAAAAACATTCAGTACTTC. Its protein is CASSRGLQEAKNIQYF. V is TRBV5-6 and J is TRBJ2-4; TRBD2 is a possible D gene (6 bases). The CDR3 length is 16 residues. Looked up from germline, CDR1 is SGHDT and CDR2 is YYEEEE. Trimming took 4 bases from V and 0 from J, leaving 14 bases between them.

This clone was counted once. CDR3 loop: CASSPRQVPSYEQYF. The DNA of the CDR3 is TGTGCCAGCAGCCCACGACAGGTACCTTCCTACGAGCAGTACTTC. The V gene is TRBV11-2, the J gene TRBJ2-7, with D possibly matching TRBD1 (6 bases). Germline-derived CDR1 and CDR2 are SGHAT and FQNNGV. V was trimmed by 5 bases and J by 1 base, leaving 15 bases between them. The CDR3 length is 15 residues.

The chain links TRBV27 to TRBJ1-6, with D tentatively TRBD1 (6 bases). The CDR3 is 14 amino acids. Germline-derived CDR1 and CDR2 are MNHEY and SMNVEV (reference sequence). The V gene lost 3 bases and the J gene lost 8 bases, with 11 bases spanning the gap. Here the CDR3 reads CASSFRGRDSPLHF. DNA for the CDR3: TGTGCCAGCAGTTTCAGGGGAAGGGATTCACCCCTCCACTTT.

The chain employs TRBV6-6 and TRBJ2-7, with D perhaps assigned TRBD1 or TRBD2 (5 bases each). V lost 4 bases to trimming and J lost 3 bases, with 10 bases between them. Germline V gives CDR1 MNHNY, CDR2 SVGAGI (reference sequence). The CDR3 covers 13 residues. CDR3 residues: CASSSGTLYEQYF. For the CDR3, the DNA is TGTGCCAGCAGTTCCGGGACCCTCTACGAGCAGTACTTC.

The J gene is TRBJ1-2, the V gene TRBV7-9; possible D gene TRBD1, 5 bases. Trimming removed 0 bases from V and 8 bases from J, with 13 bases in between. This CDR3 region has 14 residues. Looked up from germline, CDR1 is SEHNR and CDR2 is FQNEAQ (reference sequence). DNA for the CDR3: TGTGCCAGCAGCTTAGCGCGGGGCTTTGGAGGCTACACCTTC. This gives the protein CASSLARGFGGYTF. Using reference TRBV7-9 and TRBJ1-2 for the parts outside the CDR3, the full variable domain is DTGVSQNPRHKITKRGQNVTFRCDPISEHNRLYWYRQTLGQGPEFLTYFQNEAQLEKSRLLSDRFSAERPKGSFSTLEIQRTEQGDSAMYLCASSLARGFGGYTFGSGTRLTVV.

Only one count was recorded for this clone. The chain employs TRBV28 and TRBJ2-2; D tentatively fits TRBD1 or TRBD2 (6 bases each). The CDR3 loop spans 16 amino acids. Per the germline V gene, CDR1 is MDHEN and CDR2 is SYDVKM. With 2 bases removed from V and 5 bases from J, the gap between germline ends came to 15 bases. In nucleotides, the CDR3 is TGTGCCAGCAGTTTAATATCAGGGGCGGGGACCGGGGAGCTGTTTTTT. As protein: CASSLISGAGTGELFF.

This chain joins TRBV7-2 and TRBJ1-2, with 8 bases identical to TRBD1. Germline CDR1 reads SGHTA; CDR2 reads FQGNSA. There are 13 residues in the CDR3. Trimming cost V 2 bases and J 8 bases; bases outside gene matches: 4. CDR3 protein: CASSLWTGKGYTF. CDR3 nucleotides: TGTGCCAGCAGCTTATGGACAGGGAAGGGCTACACCTTC. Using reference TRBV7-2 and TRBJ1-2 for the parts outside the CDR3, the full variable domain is GAGVSQSPSNKVTEKGKDVELRCDPISGHTALYWYRQSLGQGLEFLIYFQGNSAPDKSGLPSDRFSAERTGGSVSTLTIQRTQQEDSAVYLCASSLWTGKGYTFGSGTRLTVV.

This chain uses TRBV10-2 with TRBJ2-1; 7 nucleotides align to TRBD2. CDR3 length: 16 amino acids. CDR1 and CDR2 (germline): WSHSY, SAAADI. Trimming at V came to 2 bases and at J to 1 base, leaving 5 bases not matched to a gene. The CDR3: CASSEMVAGSYNEQFF. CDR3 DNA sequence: TGCGCCAGCAGTGAGATGGTAGCGGGTTCCTACAATGAGCAGTTCTTC.

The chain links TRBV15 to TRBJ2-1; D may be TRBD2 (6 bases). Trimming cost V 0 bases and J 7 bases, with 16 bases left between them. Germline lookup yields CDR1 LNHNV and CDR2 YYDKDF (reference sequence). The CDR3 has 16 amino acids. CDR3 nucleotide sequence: TGTGCCACCAGCAGAGAGGCGACTAGTTACTGGAATGAGCAGTTCTTC. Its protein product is CATSREATSYWNEQFF.

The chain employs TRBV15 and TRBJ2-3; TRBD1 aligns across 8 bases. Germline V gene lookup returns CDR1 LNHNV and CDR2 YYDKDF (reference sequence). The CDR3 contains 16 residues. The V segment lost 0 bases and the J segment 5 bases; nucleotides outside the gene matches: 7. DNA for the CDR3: TGTGCCACCAGCAGAGATCTTAGACAGGGGAAAGATACGCAGTATTTT. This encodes CATSRDLRQGKDTQYF.

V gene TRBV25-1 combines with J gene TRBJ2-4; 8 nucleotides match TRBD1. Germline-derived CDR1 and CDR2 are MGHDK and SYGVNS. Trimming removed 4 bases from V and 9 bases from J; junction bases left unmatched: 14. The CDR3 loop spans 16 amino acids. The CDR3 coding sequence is TGTGCCAGCAGTGGTACCAACGACAGGGGTGGTACCATTCAGTACTTC. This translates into CASSGTNDRGGTIQYF.

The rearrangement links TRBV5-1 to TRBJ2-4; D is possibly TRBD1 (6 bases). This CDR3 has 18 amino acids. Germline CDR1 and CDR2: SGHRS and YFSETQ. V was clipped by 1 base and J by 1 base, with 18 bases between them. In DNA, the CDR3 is TGCGCCAGCAGCTTGAGGGGGACGGTAGGGGTGGCCAAAAACATTCAGTACTTC. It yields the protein CASSLRGTVGVAKNIQYF.

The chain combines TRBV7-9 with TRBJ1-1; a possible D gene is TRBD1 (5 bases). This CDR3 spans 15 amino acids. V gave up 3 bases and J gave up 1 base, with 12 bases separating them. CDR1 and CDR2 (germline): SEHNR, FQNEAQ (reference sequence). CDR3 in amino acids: CASSFPTTANTEAFF. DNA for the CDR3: TGTGCCAGCAGCTTCCCTACGACAGCGAACACTGAAGCTTTCTTT.

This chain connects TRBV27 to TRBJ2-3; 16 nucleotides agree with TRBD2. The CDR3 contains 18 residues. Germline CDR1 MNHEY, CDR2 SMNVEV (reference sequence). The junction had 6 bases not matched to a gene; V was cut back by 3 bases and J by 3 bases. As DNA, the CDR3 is TGTGCCAGCAGTTTGCTGGGACTAGCGGGAGGGAAGACAGATACGCAGTATTTT. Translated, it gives CASSLLGLAGGKTDTQYF.

CDR3 sequence (DNA): TGTGCCAGCAGCAGAATTAGTTCCGGGACAGCCTTTCTTGGGCCCCAGCATTTT. It is translated as CASSRISSGTAFLGPQHF. The chain is built from TRBV5-6 and TRBJ1-5; 7 bases are shared with TRBD1. The J segment lost 9 bases and the V segment lost 4 bases, leaving 22 bases of the junction unmatched. This CDR3 spans 18 amino acids. CDR1 is SGHDT and CDR2 is YYEEEE in the germline V gene. Full variable domain (missing parts from reference TRBV5-6 and TRBJ1-5): DAGVTQSPTHLIKTRGQQVTLRCSPKSGHDTVSWYQQALGQGPQFIFQYYEEEERQRGNFPDRFSGHQFPNYSSELNVNALLLGDSALYLCASSRISSGTAFLGPQHFGDGTRLSIL.

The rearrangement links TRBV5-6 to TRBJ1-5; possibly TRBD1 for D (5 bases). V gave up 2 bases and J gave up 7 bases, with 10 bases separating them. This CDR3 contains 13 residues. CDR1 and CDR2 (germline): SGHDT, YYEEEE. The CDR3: CASSFGGGQPQHF. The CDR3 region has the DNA TGTGCCAGCAGCTTCGGGGGAGGGCAGCCCCAGCATTTT.

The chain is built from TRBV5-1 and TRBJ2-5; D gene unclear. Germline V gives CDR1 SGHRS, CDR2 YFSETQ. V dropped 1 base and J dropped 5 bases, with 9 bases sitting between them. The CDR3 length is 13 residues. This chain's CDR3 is CASSLWLGETQYF. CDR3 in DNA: TGCGCCAGCAGCTTGTGGTTAGGTGAGACCCAGTACTTC.

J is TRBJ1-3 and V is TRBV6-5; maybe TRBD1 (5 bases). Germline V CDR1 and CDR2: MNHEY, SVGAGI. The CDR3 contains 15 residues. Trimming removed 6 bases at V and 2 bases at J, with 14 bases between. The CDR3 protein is CASSPIGAAGNTIYF. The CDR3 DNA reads TGTGCCAGCAGCCCAATCGGGGCGGCTGGAAACACCATATATTTT.

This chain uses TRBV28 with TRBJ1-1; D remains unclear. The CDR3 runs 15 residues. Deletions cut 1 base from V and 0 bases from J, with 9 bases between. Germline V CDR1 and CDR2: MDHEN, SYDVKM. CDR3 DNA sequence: TGTGCCAGCAGTTTATCGCCGACGGTGAACACTGAAGCTTTCTTT. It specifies CASSLSPTVNTEAFF. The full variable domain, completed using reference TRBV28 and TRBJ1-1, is DVKVTQSSRYLVKRTGEKVFLECVQDMDHENMFWYRQDPGLGLRLIYFSYDVKMKEKGDIPEGYSVSREKKERFSLILESASTNQTSMYLCASSLSPTVNTEAFFGQGTRLTVV.

The CDR3 is CAWSSGVGNQPQHF. CDR3 nucleotides: TGTGCCTGGAGTTCAGGGGTGGGCAATCAGCCCCAGCATTTT. The rearrangement uses TRBV30 and TRBJ1-5; maybe TRBD1 (6 bases). Germline CDR1 reads GTSNPN; CDR2 reads SVGIG (reference sequence). The CDR3 sequence is 14 residues long. Trimming shortened V by 2 bases and J by 2 bases, and 10 bases separated the two germline ends. Variable domain in full (rest from reference TRBV30 and TRBJ1-5): SQTIHQWPATLVQPVGSPLSLECTVEGTSNPNLYWYRQAAGRGLQLLFYSVGIGQISSEVPQNLSASRPQDRQFILSSKKLLLSDSGFYLCAWSSGVGNQPQHFGDGTRLSIL.